This T cell receptor (beta chain) was captured by sequencing in a study of T cells in Graves' hyperthyroidism and ophthalmopathy. Study details: Staff took peripheral blood when the initial diagnosis was made, before any treatment began.

J gave up 8 bases and V 4 bases, and 11 bases lay outside the gene matches. The V gene's germline CDR1 is SGHTA and CDR2 FQGTGA. This CDR3 has 15 residues. RNA transcripts provided the source from which TCR beta CDR3 regions were amplified. First-round RT-PCR targeting the TCR CDR3 was performed with the HTBI primer set. MiXCR, run by TCRdb on the multiplex PCR reads, gives a single entry per CDR3 protein. The sample shows approximately 430,000 distinct CDR3 sequences, roughly 15% of them seen only once. This clonotype came up many times. The clonotype comes from a man younger than 30 with Graves' ophthalmopathy. The sequencing input was blood. This chain connects TRBV7-3 to TRBJ2-1, with 7 bases matching TRBD2. The CDR3 protein is CASSSQSGNNYEQFF. DNA of the CDR3: TGTGCCAGCAGCTCCCAAAGCGGGAACAACTATGAGCAGTTCTTC.